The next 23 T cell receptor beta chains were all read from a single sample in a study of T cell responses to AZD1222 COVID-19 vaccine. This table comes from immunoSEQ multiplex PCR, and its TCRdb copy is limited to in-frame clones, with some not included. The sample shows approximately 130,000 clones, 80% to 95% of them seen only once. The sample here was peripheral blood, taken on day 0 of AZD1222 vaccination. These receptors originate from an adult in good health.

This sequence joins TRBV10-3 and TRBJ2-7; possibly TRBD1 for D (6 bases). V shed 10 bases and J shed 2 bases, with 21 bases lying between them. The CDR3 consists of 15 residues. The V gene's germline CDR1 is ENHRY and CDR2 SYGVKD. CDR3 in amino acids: CATEDQGRPAYEQYF. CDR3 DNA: TGTGCCACCGAAGATCAGGGGCGACCGGCCTACGAGCAGTACTTC.

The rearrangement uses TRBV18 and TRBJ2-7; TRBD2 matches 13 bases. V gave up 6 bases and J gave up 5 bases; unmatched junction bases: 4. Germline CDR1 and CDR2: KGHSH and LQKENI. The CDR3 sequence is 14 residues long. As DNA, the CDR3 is TGTGCCAGCTCCAGCGGACTAGCGGGAGACGAGCAGTACTTC. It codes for CASSSGLAGDEQYF.

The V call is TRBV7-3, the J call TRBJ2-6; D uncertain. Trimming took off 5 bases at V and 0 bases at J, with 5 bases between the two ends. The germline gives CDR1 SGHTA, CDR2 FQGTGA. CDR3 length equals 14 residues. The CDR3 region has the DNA TGTGCCAGCAGCCGGAGCTCTGGGGCCAACGTCCTGACTTTC. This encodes CASSRSSGANVLTF. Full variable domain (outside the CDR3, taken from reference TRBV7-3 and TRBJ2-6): GAGVSQTPSNKVTEKGKYVELRCDPISGHTALYWYRQSLGQGPEFLIYFQGTGAADDSGLPNDRFFAVRPEGSVSTLKIQRTERGDSAVYLCASSRSSGANVLTFGAGSRLTVL.

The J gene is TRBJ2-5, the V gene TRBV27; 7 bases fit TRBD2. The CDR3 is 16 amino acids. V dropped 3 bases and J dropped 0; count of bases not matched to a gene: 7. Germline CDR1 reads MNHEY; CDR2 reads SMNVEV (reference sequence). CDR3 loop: CASSFVAGDYQETQYF. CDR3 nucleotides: TGTGCCAGCAGTTTCGTGGCGGGGGATTACCAAGAGACCCAGTACTTC.

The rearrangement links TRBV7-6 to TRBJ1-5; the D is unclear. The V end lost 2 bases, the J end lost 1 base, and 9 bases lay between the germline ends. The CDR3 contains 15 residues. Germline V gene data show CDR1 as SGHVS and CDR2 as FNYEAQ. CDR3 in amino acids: CASSLYIGSNQPQHF. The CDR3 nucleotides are TGTGCCAGCAGCTTATATATCGGAAGCAATCAGCCCCAGCATTTT.

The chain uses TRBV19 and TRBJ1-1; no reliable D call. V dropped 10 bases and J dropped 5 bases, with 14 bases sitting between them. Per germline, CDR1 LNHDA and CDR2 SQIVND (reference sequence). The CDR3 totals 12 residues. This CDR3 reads CATRGSGTEAFF. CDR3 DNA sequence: TGTGCCACTCGAGGGAGTGGGACTGAAGCTTTCTTT.

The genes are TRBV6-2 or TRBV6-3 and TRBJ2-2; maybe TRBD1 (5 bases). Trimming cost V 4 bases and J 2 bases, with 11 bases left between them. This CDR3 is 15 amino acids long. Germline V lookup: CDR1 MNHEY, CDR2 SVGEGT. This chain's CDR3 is CASSSGLGNTGELFF. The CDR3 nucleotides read TGTGCCAGCAGTTCAGGGCTAGGAAACACCGGGGAGCTGTTTTTT.

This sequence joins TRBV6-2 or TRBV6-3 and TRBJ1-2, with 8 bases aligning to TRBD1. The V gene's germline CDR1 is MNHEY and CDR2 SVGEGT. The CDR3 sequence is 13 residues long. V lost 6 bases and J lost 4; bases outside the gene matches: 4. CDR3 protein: CASSPTGGYGYTF. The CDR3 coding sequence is TGTGCCAGCAGCCCAACAGGGGGCTATGGCTACACCTTC.

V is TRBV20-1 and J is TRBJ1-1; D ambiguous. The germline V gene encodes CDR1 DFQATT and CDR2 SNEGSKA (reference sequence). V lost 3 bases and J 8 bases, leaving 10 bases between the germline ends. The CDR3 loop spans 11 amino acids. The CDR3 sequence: CSASFRGEAFF. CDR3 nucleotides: TGCAGTGCTAGTTTTCGCGGGGAAGCTTTCTTT.

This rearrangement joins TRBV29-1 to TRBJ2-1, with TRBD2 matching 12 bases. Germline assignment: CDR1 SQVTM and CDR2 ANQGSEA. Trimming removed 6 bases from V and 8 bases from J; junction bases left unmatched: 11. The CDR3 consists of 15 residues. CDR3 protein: CSVPPTSGRVDEQFF. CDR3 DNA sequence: TGCAGCGTCCCGCCGACTAGCGGGAGAGTTGATGAGCAGTTCTTC.

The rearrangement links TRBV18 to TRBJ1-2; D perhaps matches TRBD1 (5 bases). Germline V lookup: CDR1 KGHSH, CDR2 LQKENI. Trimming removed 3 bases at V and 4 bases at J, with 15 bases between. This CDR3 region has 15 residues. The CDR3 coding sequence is TGTGCCAGCTCACCGATTGTGGGGCTCGGCTATGGCTACACCTTC. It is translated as CASSPIVGLGYGYTF. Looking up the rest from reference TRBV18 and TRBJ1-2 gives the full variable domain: NAGVMQNPRHLVRRRGQEARLRCSPMKGHSHVYWYRQLPEEGLKFMVYLQKENIIDESGMPKERFSAEFPKEGPSILRIQQVVRGDSAAYFCASSPIVGLGYGYTFGSGTRLTVV.

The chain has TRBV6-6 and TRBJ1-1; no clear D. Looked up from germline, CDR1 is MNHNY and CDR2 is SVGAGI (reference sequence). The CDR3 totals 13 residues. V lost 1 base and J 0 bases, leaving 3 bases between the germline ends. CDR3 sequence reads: CASSYFMNTEAFF. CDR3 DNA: TGTGCCAGCAGTTACTTTATGAACACTGAAGCTTTCTTT.

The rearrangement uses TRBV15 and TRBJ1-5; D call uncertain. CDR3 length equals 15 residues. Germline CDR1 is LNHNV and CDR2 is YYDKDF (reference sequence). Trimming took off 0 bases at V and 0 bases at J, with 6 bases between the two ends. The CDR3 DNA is TGTGCCACCAGCAGAGATCTGATTAGCAATCAGCCCCAGCATTTT. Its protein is CATSRDLISNQPQHF.

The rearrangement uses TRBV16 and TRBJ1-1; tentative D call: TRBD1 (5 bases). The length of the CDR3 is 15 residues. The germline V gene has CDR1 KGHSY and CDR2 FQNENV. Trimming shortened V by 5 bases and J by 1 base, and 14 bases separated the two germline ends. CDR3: CASSLNGQANTEAFF. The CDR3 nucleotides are TGTGCCAGCAGCTTAAATGGACAAGCGAACACTGAAGCTTTCTTT.

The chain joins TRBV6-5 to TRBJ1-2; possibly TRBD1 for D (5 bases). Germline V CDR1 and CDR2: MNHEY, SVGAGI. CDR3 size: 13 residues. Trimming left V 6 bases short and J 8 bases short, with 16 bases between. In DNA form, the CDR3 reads TGTGCCAGCAGAGAGGGACCGCGAGAAGGCTACACCTTC. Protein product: CASREGPREGYTF.

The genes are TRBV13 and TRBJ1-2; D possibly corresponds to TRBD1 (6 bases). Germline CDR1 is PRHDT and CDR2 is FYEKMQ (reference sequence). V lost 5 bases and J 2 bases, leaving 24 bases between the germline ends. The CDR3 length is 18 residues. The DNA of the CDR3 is TGTGCCAGCAGCCGTGGGGGTGTGGCAGGGGAACCAAACTATGGCTACACCTTC. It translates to CASSRGGVAGEPNYGYTF.

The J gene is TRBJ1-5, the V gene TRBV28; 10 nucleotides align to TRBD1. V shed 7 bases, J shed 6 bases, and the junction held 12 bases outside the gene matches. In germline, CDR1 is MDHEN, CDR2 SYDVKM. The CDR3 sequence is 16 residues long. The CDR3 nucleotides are TGTGCCAGCACCTCCCAGACAGGGGGCGTGGGTCAGCCCCAGCATTTT. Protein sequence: CASTSQTGGVGQPQHF.

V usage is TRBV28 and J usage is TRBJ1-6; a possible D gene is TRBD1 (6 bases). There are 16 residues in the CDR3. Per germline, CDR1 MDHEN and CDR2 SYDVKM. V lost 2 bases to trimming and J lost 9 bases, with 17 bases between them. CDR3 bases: TGTGCCAGCAGTTTAGGGGGGCGCCTAGGTAGTTCACCCCTCCACTTT. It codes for CASSLGGRLGSSPLHF.

The CDR3 protein is CASSVAWLRTSEQFF. The CDR3 DNA follows: TGTGCCAGCAGCGTAGCTTGGCTTCGTACTAGTGAGCAGTTCTTC. V is TRBV9 and J is TRBJ2-1; weak D call: TRBD2 (5 bases). V shed 0 bases and J shed 9 bases, with 16 bases lying between them. This CDR3 contains 15 residues. Looked up from germline, CDR1 is SGDLS and CDR2 is YYNGEE.

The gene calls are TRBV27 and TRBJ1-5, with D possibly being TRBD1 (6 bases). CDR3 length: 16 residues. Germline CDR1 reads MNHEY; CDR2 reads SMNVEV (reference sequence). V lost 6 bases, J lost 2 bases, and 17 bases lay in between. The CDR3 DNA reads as TGTGCCAGCAGCCTTAAAGGGGCAGGGGGCAATCAGCCCCAGCATTTT. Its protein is CASSLKGAGGNQPQHF.

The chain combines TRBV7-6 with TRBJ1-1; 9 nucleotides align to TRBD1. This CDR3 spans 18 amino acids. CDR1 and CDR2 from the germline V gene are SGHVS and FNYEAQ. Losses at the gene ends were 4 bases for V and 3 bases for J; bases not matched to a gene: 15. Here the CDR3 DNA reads TGTGCCAGCAGCTCCGGACGGATGGGACAGGGAAGGCACACTGAAGCTTTCTTT. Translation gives CASSSGRMGQGRHTEAFF.

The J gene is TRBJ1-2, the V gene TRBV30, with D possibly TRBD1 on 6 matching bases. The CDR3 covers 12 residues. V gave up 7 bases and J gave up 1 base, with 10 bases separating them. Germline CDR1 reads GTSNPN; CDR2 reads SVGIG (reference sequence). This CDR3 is CAFGQINYGYTF. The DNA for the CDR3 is TGTGCCTTCGGACAGATTAACTATGGCTACACCTTC.

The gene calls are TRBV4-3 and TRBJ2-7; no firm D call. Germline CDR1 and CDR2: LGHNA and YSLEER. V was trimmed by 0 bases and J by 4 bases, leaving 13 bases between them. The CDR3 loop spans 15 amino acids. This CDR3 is CASSQDPSGRYEQYF. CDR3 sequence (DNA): TGCGCCAGCAGCCAAGATCCCTCCGGCCGATACGAGCAGTACTTC.